Following are 6 T cell receptor beta chains from one sample sequenced in a study of T cell responses to AZD1222 COVID-19 vaccine. Profiled with immunoSEQ multiplex PCR; TCRdb holds only in-frame clones, not every one. This sample yields just under 95,000 clones, of which roughly 90% are seen a single time; approximately 12% belongs to the top ten. The specimen comprised peripheral blood, sampled on day 0 of AZD1222 vaccination. These TCRs come from an adult in good health.

The V and J genes are TRBV19 and TRBJ2-2; D possibly matches TRBD1 or TRBD2 (6 bases each). The CDR3 loop spans 14 amino acids. Germline V CDR1 and CDR2: LNHDA, SQIVND (reference sequence). The V gene lost 4 bases and the J gene lost 6 bases, with 12 bases spanning the gap. The CDR3, as DNA: TGTGCCAGTAGTAATGAGGGGGGTTCCGGGGAGCTGTTTTTT. Amino acids: CASSNEGGSGELFF.

This clone has just a few counts. The J gene is TRBJ2-5, the V gene TRBV7-2; 9 bases fit TRBD1. Germline CDR1 reads SGHTA; CDR2 reads FQGNSA. The CDR3 length is 15 residues. The trim removed 4 bases at V and 5 bases at J, leaving 8 bases unmatched. The CDR3, as DNA: TGTGCCAGCAGCTCCGGACAGGGGAGGAGGGAGACCCAGTACTTC. Translating it yields CASSSGQGRRETQYF.

This chain links TRBV4-1 with TRBJ2-2; D is possibly TRBD1 or TRBD2 (6 bases each). The germline V and J ends were trimmed by 4 bases and 0 bases, with 18 bases remaining between them. CDR1 is MGHRA, CDR2 YSYEKL, per germline. The CDR3 spans 18 residues. The CDR3 reads CASSLRTGAFANTGELFF. The CDR3 bases are TGCGCCAGCAGCCTTCGGACGGGGGCCTTCGCGAACACCGGGGAGCTGTTTTTT.

The chain uses TRBV19 and TRBJ1-1, with D unresolved. CDR3 length: 11 amino acids. V gave up 3 bases and J gave up 6 bases, with 5 bases separating them. CDR1 LNHDA and CDR2 SQIVND come from the germline V gene (reference sequence). The CDR3 coding sequence is TGTGCCAGTAGTATGCTTGCTGAAGCTTTCTTT. Protein product: CASSMLAEAFF.

The chain combines TRBV6-5 with TRBJ1-1, with 7 bases aligning to TRBD1. V lost 6 bases and J lost 5; bases outside the gene matches: 3. Germline V gene sequence: CDR1 MNHEY, CDR2 SVGAGI. CDR3 length: 12 residues. CDR3 sequence reads: CASRQGLTEAFF. CDR3 DNA sequence: TGTGCCAGCAGACAGGGGTTGACTGAAGCTTTCTTT.

This clone was picked up one time. This chain connects TRBV5-1 to TRBJ2-7; D possibly uses TRBD1 or TRBD2 (7 bases each). Germline-derived CDR1 and CDR2 are SGHRS and YFSETQ. V was cut by 3 bases and J by 3 bases, with 25 bases left in between. There are 18 residues in the CDR3. CDR3 in amino acids: CASSWRPGQPTSNYEQYF. Here the CDR3 DNA reads TGCGCCAGCAGCTGGCGACCGGGACAGCCGACTAGCAACTACGAGCAGTACTTC.